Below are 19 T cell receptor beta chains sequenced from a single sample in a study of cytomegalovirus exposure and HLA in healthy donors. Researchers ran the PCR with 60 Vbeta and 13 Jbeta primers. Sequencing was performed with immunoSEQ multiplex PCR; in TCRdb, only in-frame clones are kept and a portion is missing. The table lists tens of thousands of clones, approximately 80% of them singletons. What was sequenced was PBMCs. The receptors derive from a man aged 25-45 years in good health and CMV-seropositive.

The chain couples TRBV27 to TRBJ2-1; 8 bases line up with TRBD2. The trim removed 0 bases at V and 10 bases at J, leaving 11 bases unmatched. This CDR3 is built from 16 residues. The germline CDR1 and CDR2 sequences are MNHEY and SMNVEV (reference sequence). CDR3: CASSLSRGGRPNEQFF. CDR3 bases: TGTGCCAGCAGTTTATCGCGAGGCGGGAGGCCCAACGAGCAGTTCTTC.

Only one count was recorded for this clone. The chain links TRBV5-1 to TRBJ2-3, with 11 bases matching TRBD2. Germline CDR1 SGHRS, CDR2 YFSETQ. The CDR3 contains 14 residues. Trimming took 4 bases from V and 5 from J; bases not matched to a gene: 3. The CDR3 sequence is CASSPGTSGDTQYF. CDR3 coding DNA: TGCGCCAGCAGCCCTGGGACTAGCGGAGATACGCAGTATTTT.

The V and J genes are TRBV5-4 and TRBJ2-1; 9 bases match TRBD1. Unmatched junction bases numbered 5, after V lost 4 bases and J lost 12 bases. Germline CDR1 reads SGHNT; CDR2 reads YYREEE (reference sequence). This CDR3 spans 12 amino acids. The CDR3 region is CASSTVTGGQFF. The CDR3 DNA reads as TGTGCCAGCAGCACCGTGACAGGGGGGCAGTTCTTC.

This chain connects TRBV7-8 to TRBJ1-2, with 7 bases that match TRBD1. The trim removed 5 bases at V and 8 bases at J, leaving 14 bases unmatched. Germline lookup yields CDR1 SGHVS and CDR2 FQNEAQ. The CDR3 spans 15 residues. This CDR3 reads CASSNFITGVGGYTF. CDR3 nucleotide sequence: TGTGCCAGCAGCAATTTTATTACAGGGGTCGGGGGCTACACCTTC.

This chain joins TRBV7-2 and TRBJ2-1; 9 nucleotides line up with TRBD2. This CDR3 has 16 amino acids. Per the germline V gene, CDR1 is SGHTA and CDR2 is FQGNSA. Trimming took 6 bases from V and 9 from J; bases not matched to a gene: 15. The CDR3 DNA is TGTGCCAGCAGAGATAGCGGGGGTGCTTCAGGAGGTGAGCAGTTCTTC. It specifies CASRDSGGASGGEQFF.

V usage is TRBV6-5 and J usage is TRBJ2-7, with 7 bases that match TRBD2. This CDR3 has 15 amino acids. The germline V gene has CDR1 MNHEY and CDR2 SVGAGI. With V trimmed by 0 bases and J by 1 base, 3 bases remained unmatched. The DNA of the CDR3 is TGTGCCAGCAGTTACTCTCGGGGGGATTCCTACGAGCAGTACGTC. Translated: CASSYSRGDSYEQYV.

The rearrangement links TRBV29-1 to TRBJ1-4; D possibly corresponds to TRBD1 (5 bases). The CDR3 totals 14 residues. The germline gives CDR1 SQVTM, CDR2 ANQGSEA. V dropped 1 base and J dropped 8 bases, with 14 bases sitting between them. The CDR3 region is CSVEAGGFKEKLFF. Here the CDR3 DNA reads TGCAGCGTTGAAGCGGGGGGGTTCAAGGAAAAACTGTTTTTT.

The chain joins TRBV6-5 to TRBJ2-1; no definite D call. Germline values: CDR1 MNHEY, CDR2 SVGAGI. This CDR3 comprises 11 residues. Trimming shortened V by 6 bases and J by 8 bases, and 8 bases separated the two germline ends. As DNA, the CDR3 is TGTGCCAGCAGGACTTTTGATGAGCAGTTCTTC. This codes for CASRTFDEQFF.

The CDR3 nucleotides read TGTGCCTGGAGTGTTATAGGGGTAGGGCAGCCCCAGCATTTT. Its protein product is CAWSVIGVGQPQHF. The rearrangement joins TRBV30 to TRBJ1-5; a weak D match, TRBD1 (5 bases). Germline lookup yields CDR1 GTSNPN and CDR2 SVGIG (reference sequence). The V and J ends lost 0 bases and 7 bases respectively, with 13 bases between them. There are 14 residues in the CDR3.

The CDR3 DNA follows: TGTGCCAGCAGCCCGGGGACAGGGGGAAATGAAAAACTGTTTTTT. As protein: CASSPGTGGNEKLFF. The chain carries TRBV7-9 and TRBJ1-4, with 11 bases identical to TRBD1. The ends lost 5 bases at V and 5 bases at J; junction bases unmatched: 4. The V gene's germline CDR1 is SEHNR and CDR2 FQNEAQ (reference sequence). The CDR3 covers 15 residues.

The CDR3 loop is CASSTRTEIYNYGYTF. The DNA for the CDR3 is TGTGCCAGTAGTACCCGGACAGAGATCTACAACTATGGCTACACCTTC. The V gene is TRBV19, the J gene TRBJ1-2; possible D gene TRBD1, 6 bases. Germline V CDR1 and CDR2: LNHDA, SQIVND (reference sequence). This CDR3 has 16 residues. V was cut by 4 bases and J by 2 bases, with 17 bases left in between.

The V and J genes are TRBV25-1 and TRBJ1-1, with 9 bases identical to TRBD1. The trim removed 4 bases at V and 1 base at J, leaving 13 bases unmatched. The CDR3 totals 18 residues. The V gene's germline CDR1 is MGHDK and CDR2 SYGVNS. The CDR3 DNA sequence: TGTGCCAGCAGTGTCCTGCCGGGACAGGGTGGAGGGAACACTGAAGCTTTCTTT. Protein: CASSVLPGQGGGNTEAFF.

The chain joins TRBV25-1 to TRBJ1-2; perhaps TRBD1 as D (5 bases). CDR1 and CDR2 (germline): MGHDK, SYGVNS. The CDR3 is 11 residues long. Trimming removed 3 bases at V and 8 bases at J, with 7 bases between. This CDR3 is CASSDSGGYTF. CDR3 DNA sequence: TGTGCCAGCAGTGATTCAGGGGGCTACACCTTC.

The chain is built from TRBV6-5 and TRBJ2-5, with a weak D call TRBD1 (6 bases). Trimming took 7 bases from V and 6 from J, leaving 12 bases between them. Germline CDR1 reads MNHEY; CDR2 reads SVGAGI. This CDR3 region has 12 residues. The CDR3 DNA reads TGTGCCAGCAAGTCAGGGGCTCAGACCCAGTACTTC. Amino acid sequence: CASKSGAQTQYF.

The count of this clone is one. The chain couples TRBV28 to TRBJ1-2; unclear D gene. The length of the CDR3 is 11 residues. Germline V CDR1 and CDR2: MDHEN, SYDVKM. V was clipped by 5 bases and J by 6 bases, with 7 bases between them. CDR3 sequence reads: CASSKRDGYTF. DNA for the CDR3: TGTGCCAGCAGTAAGCGGGATGGCTACACCTTC.

The CDR3 here is CASSPGDRAGEQYF. DNA of the CDR3: TGTGCCAGCAGCCCAGGGGACAGGGCGGGTGAGCAGTACTTC. The genes are TRBV7-9 and TRBJ2-7, with TRBD1 matching 9 bases. The ends lost 5 bases at V and 7 bases at J; junction bases unmatched: 9. Germline loops: CDR1 SEHNR, CDR2 FQNEAQ (reference sequence). The CDR3 loop spans 14 amino acids.

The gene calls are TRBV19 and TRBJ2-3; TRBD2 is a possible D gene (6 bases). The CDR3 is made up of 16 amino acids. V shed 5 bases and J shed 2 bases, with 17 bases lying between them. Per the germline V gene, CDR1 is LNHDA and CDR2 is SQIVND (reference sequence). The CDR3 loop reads CASSLAGPSSTDTQYF. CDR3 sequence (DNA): TGTGCCAGTAGTCTGGCGGGACCAAGTTCCACAGATACGCAGTATTTT.

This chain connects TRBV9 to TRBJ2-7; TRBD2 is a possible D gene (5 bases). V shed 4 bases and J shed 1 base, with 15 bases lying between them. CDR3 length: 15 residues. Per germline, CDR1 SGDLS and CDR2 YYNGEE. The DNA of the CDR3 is TGTGCCAGCAGCCCCTATGGAGGTTCTTCCTACGAGCAGTACTTC. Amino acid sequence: CASSPYGGSSYEQYF. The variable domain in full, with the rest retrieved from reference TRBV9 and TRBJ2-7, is DSGVTQTPKHLITATGQRVTLRCSPRSGDLSVYWYQQSLDQGLQFLIQYYNGEERAKGNILERFSAQQFPDLHSELNLSSLELGDSALYFCASSPYGGSSYEQYFGPGTRLTVT.

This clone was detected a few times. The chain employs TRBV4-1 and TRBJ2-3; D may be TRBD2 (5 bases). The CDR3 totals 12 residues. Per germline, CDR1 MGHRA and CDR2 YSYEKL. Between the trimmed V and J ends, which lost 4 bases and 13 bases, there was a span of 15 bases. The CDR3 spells CASSPEIPGEYF. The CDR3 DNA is TGCGCCAGCAGCCCAGAGATTCCCGGGGAGTATTTT.